The TCR beta chain under discussion was sequenced for a study of blood T cell repertoires in COVID-19. The germline CDR1 and CDR2 sequences are LGHDT and YNNKEL (reference sequence). Trimming stripped 7 bases from V and 4 bases from J, with 10 bases between. The CDR3 has 13 amino acids. Measured with immunoSEQ multiplex PCR; TCRdb has only the in-frame clones, and not every one. Of 65,000 to 95,000 clones in the sample, approximately 90% were seen once. The sequence came from a man over 45 with COVID-19, enrolled during active disease. Material: peripheral blood. V is TRBV3-1 (or the pseudogene TRBV3-2) and J is TRBJ1-4, with a tentative D call TRBD1 (6 bases). In nucleotides, the CDR3 is TGTGCCAGCAAGGGACAAGTTAATGAAAAACTGTTTTTT. It is translated as CASKGQVNEKLFF.